This T cell receptor beta chain came from a study of blood T cell repertoires in COVID-19. V lost 7 bases and J 4 bases, leaving 22 bases between the germline ends. The CDR3 sequence is 16 residues long. CDR1 and CDR2 (germline): SNHLY, FYNNEI. Produced via immunoSEQ multiplex PCR; TCRdb's table is partial and in-frame only. The profile covers 55,000 to 90,000 clones, with about 89% appearing a single time and around 14% taken by the ten largest. What was sequenced was peripheral blood. The TCR originated in a woman aged 55 to 70 with acute or convalescent COVID-19. The J gene is TRBJ1-1, the V gene TRBV2; TRBD1 is a possible D gene (5 bases). CDR3 region: CASTRNRQGGLTEAFF. The CDR3 bases are TGTGCCAGCACCCGGAACAGGCAGGGAGGCCTCACTGAAGCTTTCTTT. The entire variable domain, with the rest obtained from reference TRBV2 and TRBJ1-1, is as follows: EPEVTQTPSHQVTQMGQEVILRCVPISNHLYFYWYRQILGQKVEFLVSFYNNEISEKSEIFDDQFSVERPDGSNFTLKIRSTKLEDSAMYFCASTRNRQGGLTEAFFGQGTRLTVV.